The rows below give T cell receptor beta chains drawn from one sample of a study of graft-versus-host responses after intestinal transplantation. The assay was immunoSEQ multiplex PCR, and TCRdb's table has in-frame clones only and misses some. The table has about 10,000 clones, 92% seen once. Material: PBMCs, obtained nearly 70 days after transplant. The receptors shown here come from a human patient who received an intestinal transplant, so some T cells may come from the graft donor. CDR3s include the opening cysteine and the closing phenylalanine or tryptophan. A D gene is named only where the DNA matches it firmly. Rows give clone size only sometimes, using once, few, many, or a class for an expanded clone.

abundance: NA
j_gene: TRBJ2-4
d_gene: TRBD1
v_gene: TRBV5-4
len: 14
CDR3aa: CASSLGGGRNIQYF
CDR3nt: TGTGCCAGCAGCTTGGGAGGGGGCCGGAACATTCAGTACTTC

abundance: NA
j_gene: TRBJ2-1
d_gene: TRBD2
v_gene: TRBV7-3
len: 13
CDR3aa: CASSPSGINEQFF
CDR3nt: TGTGCCAGCAGCCCTAGCGGGATCAATGAGCAGTTCTTC

abundance: NA
j_gene: TRBJ2-1
d_gene: NA
v_gene: TRBV2
len: 13
CDR3aa: CASSEGALGEQFF
CDR3nt: TGTGCCAGCAGTGAAGGGGCCCTCGGAGAGCAGTTCTTC

abundance: once
j_gene: TRBJ2-5
d_gene: NA
v_gene: TRBV7-9
len: 14
CDR3aa: CASSSPAYQETQYF
CDR3nt: TGTGCCAGCAGCTCTCCGGCTTACCAAGAGACCCAGTACTTC

abundance: NA
j_gene: TRBJ1-3
d_gene: NA
v_gene: TRBV2
len: 14
CDR3aa: CARRLRSPGNTIYF
CDR3nt: TGTGCCAGGAGGCTAAGGAGTCCTGGAAACACCATATATTTT

abundance: once
j_gene: TRBJ1-1
d_gene: NA
v_gene: TRBV6-1
len: 14
CDR3aa: CASTLAGGNTEAFF
CDR3nt: TGTGCCAGCACCCTGGCGGGAGGAAACACTGAAGCTTTCTTT

abundance: few
j_gene: TRBJ1-4
d_gene: TRBD1
v_gene: TRBV5-1
len: 16
CDR3aa: CASSHRGQGTHEKLFF
CDR3nt: TGCGCCAGCAGCCATCGCGGACAGGGCACCCATGAAAAACTGTTTTTT

abundance: NA
j_gene: TRBJ2-3
d_gene: NA
v_gene: TRBV27
len: 15
CDR3aa: CASSLSVWDTDTQYF
CDR3nt: TGTGCCAGCAGTTTATCAGTCTGGGACACAGATACGCAGTATTTT

abundance: NA
j_gene: TRBJ1-1
d_gene: NA
v_gene: TRBV27
len: 13
CDR3aa: CASSLGGSTEAFF
CDR3nt: TGTGCCAGCAGCCTGGGGGGTAGTACTGAAGCTTTCTTT

abundance: NA
j_gene: TRBJ2-1
d_gene: NA
v_gene: TRBV6-4
len: 15
CDR3aa: CASSEGPTRYNEQFF
CDR3nt: TGTGCCAGCAGTGAGGGACCAACCAGGTACAATGAGCAGTTCTTC

abundance: NA
j_gene: TRBJ1-2
d_gene: NA
v_gene: TRBV25-1
len: 14
CDR3aa: CASRAFGDSYGYTF
CDR3nt: TGTGCCAGCAGGGCCTTTGGCGACAGCTATGGCTACACCTTC

abundance: NA
j_gene: TRBJ2-5
d_gene: NA
v_gene: TRBV2
len: 16
CDR3aa: CASSLRQALYQETQYF
CDR3nt: TGTGCCAGCAGTCTTAGACAGGCCTTGTACCAAGAGACCCAGTACTTC

abundance: NA
j_gene: TRBJ1-5
d_gene: TRBD1
v_gene: TRBV7-9
len: 12
CDR3aa: CASGQGNQPQHF
CDR3nt: TGTGCCAGCGGACAGGGGAATCAGCCCCAGCATTTT

abundance: NA
j_gene: TRBJ2-1
d_gene: NA
v_gene: TRBV9
len: 14
CDR3aa: CASSGARPYNEQFF
CDR3nt: TGTGCCAGCAGCGGAGCCAGGCCGTACAATGAGCAGTTCTTC

abundance: NA
j_gene: TRBJ2-7
d_gene: NA
v_gene: TRBV28
len: 15
CDR3aa: CASSLTPWTSTEQYF
CDR3nt: TGTGCCAGCAGTTTAACCCCCTGGACAAGTACCGAGCAGTACTTC

abundance: NA
j_gene: TRBJ2-7
d_gene: TRBD2
v_gene: TRBV7-8
len: 18
CDR3aa: CASSLAKVGGLSSYEQYF
CDR3nt: TGTGCCAGCAGCTTAGCGAAGGTGGGGGGGTTGAGCTCCTACGAGCAGTACTTC

abundance: few
j_gene: TRBJ1-6
d_gene: NA
v_gene: TRBV20-1
len: 11
CDR3aa: CSARGDSPLHF
CDR3nt: TGCAGTGCTAGGGGGGATTCACCCCTCCACTTT

abundance: NA
j_gene: TRBJ1-1
d_gene: NA
v_gene: TRBV6-6
len: 11
CDR3aa: CASGGGTEAFF
CDR3nt: TGTGCCAGCGGGGGGGGGACTGAAGCTTTCTTT

abundance: NA
j_gene: TRBJ2-2
d_gene: NA
v_gene: TRBV4-2
len: 16
CDR3aa: CASSLRAGLNTGELFF
CDR3nt: TGTGCCAGCAGCCTGCGTGCAGGCTTAAACACCGGGGAGCTGTTTTTT

abundance: once
j_gene: TRBJ1-2
d_gene: TRBD1
v_gene: TRBV30
len: 11
CDR3aa: CAWSPQGVTSF
CDR3nt: TGTGCCTGGAGCCCACAGGGGGTAACATCCTTC

abundance: NA
j_gene: TRBJ1-2
d_gene: NA
v_gene: TRBV30
len: 13
CDR3aa: CAWSVAEGNGYTF
CDR3nt: TGTGCCTGGAGTGTAGCTGAGGGAAATGGCTACACCTTC

abundance: NA
j_gene: TRBJ2-4
d_gene: NA
v_gene: TRBV28
len: 15
CDR3aa: CASSFWPLAKNIQYF
CDR3nt: TGTGCCAGCAGTTTTTGGCCCCTAGCCAAAAACATTCAGTACTTC

abundance: NA
j_gene: TRBJ1-2
d_gene: TRBD1
v_gene: TRBV29-1
len: 12
CDR3aa: CSATGVDYGYTF
CDR3nt: TGCAGCGCCACAGGGGTGGACTATGGCTACACCTTC

abundance: NA
j_gene: TRBJ2-7
d_gene: TRBD2
v_gene: TRBV7-2
len: 18
CDR3aa: CASSSRGSGRALFYEQYF
CDR3nt: TGTGCCAGCAGCTCAAGAGGTAGCGGGAGGGCCTTATTCTACGAGCAGTACTTC

abundance: NA
j_gene: TRBJ2-7
d_gene: NA
v_gene: TRBV2
len: 13
CDR3aa: CASSQYITYEQYF
CDR3nt: TGTGCCAGCAGTCAATATATTACCTACGAGCAGTACTTC

abundance: NA
j_gene: TRBJ2-2
d_gene: NA
v_gene: TRBV4-1
len: 14
CDR3aa: CASSQGVSTGELFF
CDR3nt: TGCGCCAGCAGCCAAGGAGTGAGCACCGGGGAGCTGTTTTTT

abundance: NA
j_gene: TRBJ1-4
d_gene: NA
v_gene: TRBV15
len: 16
CDR3aa: CATSRARGRTNEKLFF
CDR3nt: TGTGCCACCAGCAGAGCACGGGGACGAACTAATGAAAAACTGTTTTTT

abundance: NA
j_gene: TRBJ2-1
d_gene: NA
v_gene: TRBV4-1
len: 14
CDR3aa: CASSQVPLRYEQFF
CDR3nt: TGCGCCAGCAGCCAAGTTCCCCTACGGTACGAGCAGTTCTTC

abundance: NA
j_gene: TRBJ2-3
d_gene: NA
v_gene: TRBV27
len: 12
CDR3aa: CASSLGRDTQYF
CDR3nt: TGTGCCAGCAGTTTGGGGCGAGATACGCAGTATTTT